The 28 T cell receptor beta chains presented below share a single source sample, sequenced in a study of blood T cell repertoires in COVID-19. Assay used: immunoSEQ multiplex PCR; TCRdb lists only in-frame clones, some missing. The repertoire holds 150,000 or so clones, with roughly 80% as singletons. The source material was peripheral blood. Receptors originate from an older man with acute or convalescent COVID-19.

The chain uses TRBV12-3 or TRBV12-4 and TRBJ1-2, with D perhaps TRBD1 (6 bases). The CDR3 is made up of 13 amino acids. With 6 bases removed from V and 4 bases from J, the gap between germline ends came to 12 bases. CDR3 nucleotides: TGTGCCAGCAGCCTCAGGGGAGTCTATGGCTACACCTTC. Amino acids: CASSLRGVYGYTF.

Here the CDR3 DNA reads TGTGCCAGCAGTCTCTTGGGCCCTAGAAGACAGGAAGGATACTACGAGCAGTACTTC. Protein sequence: CASSLLGPRRQEGYYEQYF. The chain has TRBV6-6 and TRBJ2-7; D might be TRBD1 (6 bases). Germline-derived CDR1 and CDR2 are MNHNY and SVGAGI (reference sequence). This CDR3 has 19 amino acids. V lost 5 bases and J 3 bases, leaving 29 bases between the germline ends.

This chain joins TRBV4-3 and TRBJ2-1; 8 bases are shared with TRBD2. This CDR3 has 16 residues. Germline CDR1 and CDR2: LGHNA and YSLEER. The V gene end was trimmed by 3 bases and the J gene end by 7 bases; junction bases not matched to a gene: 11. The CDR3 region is CASSQEVAGKLNEQFF. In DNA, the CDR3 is TGCGCCAGCAGCCAGGAGGTAGCGGGGAAATTGAATGAGCAGTTCTTC.

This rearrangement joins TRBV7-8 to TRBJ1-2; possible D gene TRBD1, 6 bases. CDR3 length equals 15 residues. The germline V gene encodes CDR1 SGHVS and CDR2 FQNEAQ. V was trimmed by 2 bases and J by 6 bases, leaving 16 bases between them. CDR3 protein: CASSLSQLGANGYTF. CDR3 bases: TGTGCCAGCAGCTTATCTCAGTTGGGGGCGAATGGCTACACCTTC.

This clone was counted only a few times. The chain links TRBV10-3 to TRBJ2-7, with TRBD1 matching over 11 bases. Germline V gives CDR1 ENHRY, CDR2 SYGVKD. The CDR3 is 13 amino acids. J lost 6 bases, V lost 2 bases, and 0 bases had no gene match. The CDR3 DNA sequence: TGTGCCATCAGTGAGGGACAGGGGGCCGAGCAGTACTTC. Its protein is CAISEGQGAEQYF.

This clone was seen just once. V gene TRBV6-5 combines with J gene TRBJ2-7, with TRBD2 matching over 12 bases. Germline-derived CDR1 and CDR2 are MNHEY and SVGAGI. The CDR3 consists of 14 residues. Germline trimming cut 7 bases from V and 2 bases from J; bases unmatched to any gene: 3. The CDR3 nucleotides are TGTGCCAGCATCCGGACTAGCGGGGCCTACGAGCAGTACTTC. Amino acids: CASIRTSGAYEQYF.

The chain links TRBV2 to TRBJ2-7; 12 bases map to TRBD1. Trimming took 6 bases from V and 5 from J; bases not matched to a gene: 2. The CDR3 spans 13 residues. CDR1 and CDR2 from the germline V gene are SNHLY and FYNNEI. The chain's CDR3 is CASRGQGAHEQYF. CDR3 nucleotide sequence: TGTGCCAGCAGGGGACAGGGGGCCCACGAGCAGTACTTC. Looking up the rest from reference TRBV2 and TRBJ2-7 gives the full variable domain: EPEVTQTPSHQVTQMGQEVILRCVPISNHLYFYWYRQILGQKVEFLVSFYNNEISEKSEIFDDQFSVERPDGSNFTLKIRSTKLEDSAMYFCASRGQGAHEQYFGPGTRLTVT.

The CDR3 DNA is TGTGCCAGCAGCTCGTGGGTTCTAGCGGGGGGGAATAAAGAGACCCAGTACTTC. The encoded protein is CASSSWVLAGGNKETQYF. The J gene is TRBJ2-5, the V gene TRBV21-1; the table gives TRBD2 as D, unverified against the DNA. TRBV21-1 is termed a pseudogene. The CDR3 is 18 amino acids.

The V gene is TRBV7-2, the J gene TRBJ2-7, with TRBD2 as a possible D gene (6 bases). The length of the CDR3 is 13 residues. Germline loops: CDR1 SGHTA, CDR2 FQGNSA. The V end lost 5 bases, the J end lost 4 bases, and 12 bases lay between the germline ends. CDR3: CASSLKAGYEQYF. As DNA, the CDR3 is TGTGCCAGCAGCCTCAAGGCGGGGTACGAGCAGTACTTC.

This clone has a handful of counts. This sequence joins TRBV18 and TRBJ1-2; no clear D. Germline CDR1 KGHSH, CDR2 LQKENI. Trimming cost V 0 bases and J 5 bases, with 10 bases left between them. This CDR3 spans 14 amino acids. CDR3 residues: CASSPPEGEYGYTF. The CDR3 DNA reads TGTGCCAGCTCACCACCGGAGGGTGAATATGGCTACACCTTC.

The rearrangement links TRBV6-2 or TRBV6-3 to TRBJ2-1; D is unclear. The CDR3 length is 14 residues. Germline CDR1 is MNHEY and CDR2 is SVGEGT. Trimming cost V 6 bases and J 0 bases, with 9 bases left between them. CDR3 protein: CASSDPGSYNEQFF. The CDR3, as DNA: TGTGCCAGCAGCGACCCGGGCTCCTACAATGAGCAGTTCTTC.

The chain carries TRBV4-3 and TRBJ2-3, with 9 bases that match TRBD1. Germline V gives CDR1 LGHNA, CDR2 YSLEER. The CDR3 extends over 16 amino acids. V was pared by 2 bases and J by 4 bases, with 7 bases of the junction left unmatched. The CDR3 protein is CASSQHGQGTPDTQYF. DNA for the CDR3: TGCGCCAGCAGCCAACACGGACAGGGGACCCCAGATACGCAGTATTTT.

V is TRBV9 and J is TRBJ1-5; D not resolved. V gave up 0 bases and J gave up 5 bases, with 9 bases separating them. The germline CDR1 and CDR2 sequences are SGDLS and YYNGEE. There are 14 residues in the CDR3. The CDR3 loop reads CASSVAPEYQPQHF. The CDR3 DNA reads TGTGCCAGCAGCGTAGCGCCGGAGTATCAGCCCCAGCATTTT.

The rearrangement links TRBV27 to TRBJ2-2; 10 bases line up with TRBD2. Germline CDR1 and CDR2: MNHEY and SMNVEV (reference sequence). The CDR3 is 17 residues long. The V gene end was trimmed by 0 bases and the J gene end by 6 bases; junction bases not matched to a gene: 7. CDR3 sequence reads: CASSLSTSGGAPGELFF. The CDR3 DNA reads TGTGCCAGCAGTTTATCCACCAGCGGGGGGGCCCCCGGGGAGCTGTTTTTT.

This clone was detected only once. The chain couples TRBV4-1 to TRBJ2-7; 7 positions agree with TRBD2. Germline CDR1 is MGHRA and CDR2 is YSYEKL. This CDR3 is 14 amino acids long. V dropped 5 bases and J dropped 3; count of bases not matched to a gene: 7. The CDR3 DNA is TGCGCCAGCAGCGGAGCGGGACTAAGCTACGAGCAGTACTTC. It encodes CASSGAGLSYEQYF.

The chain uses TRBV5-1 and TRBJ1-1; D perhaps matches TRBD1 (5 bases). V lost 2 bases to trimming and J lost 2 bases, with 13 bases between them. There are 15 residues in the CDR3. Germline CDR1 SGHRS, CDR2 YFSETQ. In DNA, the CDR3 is TGCGCCAGCAGCTTTGATTCAGGGTCTAACACTGAAGCTTTCTTT. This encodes CASSFDSGSNTEAFF. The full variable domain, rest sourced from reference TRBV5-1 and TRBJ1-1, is KAGVTQTPRYLIKTRGQQVTLSCSPISGHRSVSWYQQTPGQGLQFLFEYFSETQRNKGNFPGRFSGRQFSNSRSEMNVSTLELGDSALYLCASSFDSGSNTEAFFGQGTRLTVV.

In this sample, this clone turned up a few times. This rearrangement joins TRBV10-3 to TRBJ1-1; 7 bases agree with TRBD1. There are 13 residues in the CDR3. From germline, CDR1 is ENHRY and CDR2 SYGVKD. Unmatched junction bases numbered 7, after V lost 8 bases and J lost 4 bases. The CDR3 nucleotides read TGTGCCATCCACAGGGGAGAAAGCACTGAAGCTTTCTTT. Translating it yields CAIHRGESTEAFF.

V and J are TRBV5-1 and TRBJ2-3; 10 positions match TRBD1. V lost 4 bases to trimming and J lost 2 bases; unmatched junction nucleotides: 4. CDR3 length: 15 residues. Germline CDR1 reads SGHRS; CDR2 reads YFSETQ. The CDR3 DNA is TGCGCCAGCAGCGGGGGACAGGGGACCACAGATACGCAGTATTTT. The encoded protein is CASSGGQGTTDTQYF. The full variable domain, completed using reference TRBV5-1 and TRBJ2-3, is KAGVTQTPRYLIKTRGQQVTLSCSPISGHRSVSWYQQTPGQGLQFLFEYFSETQRNKGNFPGRFSGRQFSNSRSEMNVSTLELGDSALYLCASSGGQGTTDTQYFGPGTRLTVL.

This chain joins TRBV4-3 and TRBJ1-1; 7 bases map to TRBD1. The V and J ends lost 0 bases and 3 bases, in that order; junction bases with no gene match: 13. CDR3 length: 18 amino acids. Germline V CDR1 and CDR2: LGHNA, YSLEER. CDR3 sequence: CASSQDTGVLLGDTEAFF. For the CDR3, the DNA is TGCGCCAGCAGCCAAGATACAGGGGTCCTGCTCGGTGACACTGAAGCTTTCTTT.

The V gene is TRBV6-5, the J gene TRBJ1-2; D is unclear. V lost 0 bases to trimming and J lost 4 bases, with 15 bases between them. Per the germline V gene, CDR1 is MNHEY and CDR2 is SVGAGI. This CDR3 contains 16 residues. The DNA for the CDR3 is TGTGCCAGCAGTTACTCGCGGGCCGCTTCTGGCTATGGCTACACCTTC. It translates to CASSYSRAASGYGYTF.

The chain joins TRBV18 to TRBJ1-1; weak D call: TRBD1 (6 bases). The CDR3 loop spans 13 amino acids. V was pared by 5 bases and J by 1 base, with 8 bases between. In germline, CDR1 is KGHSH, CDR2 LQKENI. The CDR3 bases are TGTGCCAGCTCAGCGGGGGCGAACACTGAAGCTTTCTTT. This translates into CASSAGANTEAFF.

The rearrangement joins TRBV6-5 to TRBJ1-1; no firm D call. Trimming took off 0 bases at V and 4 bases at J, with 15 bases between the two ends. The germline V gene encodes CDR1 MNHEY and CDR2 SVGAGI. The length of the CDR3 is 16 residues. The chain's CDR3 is CASSYSLLGSSTEAFF. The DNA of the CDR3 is TGTGCCAGCAGTTACTCTTTGTTGGGCAGTTCCACTGAAGCTTTCTTT.

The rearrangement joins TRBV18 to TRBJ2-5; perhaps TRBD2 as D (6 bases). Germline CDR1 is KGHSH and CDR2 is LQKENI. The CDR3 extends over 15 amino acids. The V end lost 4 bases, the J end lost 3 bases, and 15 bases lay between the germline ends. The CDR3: CASSRDRDSKETQYF. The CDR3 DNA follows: TGTGCCAGCTCACGCGACCGGGACTCAAAAGAGACCCAGTACTTC.

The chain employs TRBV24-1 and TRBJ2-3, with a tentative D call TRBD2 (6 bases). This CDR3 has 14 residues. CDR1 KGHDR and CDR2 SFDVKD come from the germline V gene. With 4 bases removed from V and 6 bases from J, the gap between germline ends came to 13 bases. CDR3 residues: CATSDPRGEDTQYF. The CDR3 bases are TGTGCCACCAGTGACCCGCGGGGCGAGGATACGCAGTATTTT.

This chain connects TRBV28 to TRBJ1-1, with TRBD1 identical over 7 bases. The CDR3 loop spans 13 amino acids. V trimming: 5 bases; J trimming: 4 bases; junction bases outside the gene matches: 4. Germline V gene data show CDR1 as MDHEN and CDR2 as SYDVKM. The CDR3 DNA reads TGTGCCAGCAGTGCCGACAGGGCCACTGAAGCTTTCTTT. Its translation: CASSADRATEAFF.

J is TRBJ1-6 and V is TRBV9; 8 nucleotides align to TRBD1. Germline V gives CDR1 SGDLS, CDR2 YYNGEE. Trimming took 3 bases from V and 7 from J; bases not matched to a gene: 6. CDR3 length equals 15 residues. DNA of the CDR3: TGTGCCAGCAGCGCCGGACAGGGCTCCAATTCACCCCTCCACTTT. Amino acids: CASSAGQGSNSPLHF.

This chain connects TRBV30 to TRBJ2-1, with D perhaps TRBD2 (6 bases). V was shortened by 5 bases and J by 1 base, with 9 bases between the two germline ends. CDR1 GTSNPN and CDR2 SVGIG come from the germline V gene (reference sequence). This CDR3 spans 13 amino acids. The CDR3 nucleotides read TGTGCCTGGGACGGGGGATCCTACAATGAGCAGTTCTTC. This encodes CAWDGGSYNEQFF. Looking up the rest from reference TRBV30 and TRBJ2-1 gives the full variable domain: SQTIHQWPATLVQPVGSPLSLECTVEGTSNPNLYWYRQAAGRGLQLLFYSVGIGQISSEVPQNLSASRPQDRQFILSSKKLLLSDSGFYLCAWDGGSYNEQFFGPGTRLTVL.

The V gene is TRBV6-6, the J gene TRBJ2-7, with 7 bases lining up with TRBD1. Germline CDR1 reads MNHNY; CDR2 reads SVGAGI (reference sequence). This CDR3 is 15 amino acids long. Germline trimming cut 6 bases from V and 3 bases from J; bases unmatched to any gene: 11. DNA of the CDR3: TGTGCCAGCAGCAAGAGGGGGCAAGTGAACTACGAGCAGTACTTC. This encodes CASSKRGQVNYEQYF.